This is a list of T cell receptor beta chains from one sample in a study of technical replicates of blood from a handful of donors. Generated by immunoSEQ multiplex PCR, the TCRdb table keeps only in-frame clones and is missing some. The sample holds some 80,000 clones, 90% to 98% seen once. Material: T cells isolated from PBMCs. The source is a human donor in good health. CDR3s include the opening cysteine and the closing phenylalanine or tryptophan.

J gene	V gene	CDR3 protein
TRBJ1-3	TRBV5-8	CASSLEGEPGNTIYF
TRBJ1-3	TRBV28	CASSLGQGAHTIYF
TRBJ2-1	TRBV5-4	CASSLDLDGSYNEQFF
TRBJ2-7	TRBV30	CAWSGTTSEQYF
TRBJ2-1	TRBV4-3	CASSPTGTSGTREQFF
TRBJ2-1	TRBV14	CASSQDPGQGARRPYNEQFF
TRBJ2-7	TRBV7-9	CASSLGLASNEQYF
TRBJ2-7	TRBV5-1	CASSLSLAGVDEQYF
TRBJ2-7	TRBV27	CASSLETAPYYEQYF
TRBJ2-3	TRBV6-1	CASMRATDTQYF
TRBJ2-7	TRBV27	CASSLREGYEQYF
TRBJ2-7	TRBV25-1	CASSEGTGSGEQYF
TRBJ1-1	TRBV9	CASSVAQGRNTEAFF
TRBJ2-1	TRBV2	CASRDTSGSSYNEQFF
TRBJ2-1	TRBV4-2	CASSQDYVTGISYNEQFF
TRBJ2-3	TRBV7-2	CASSSPGTDTQYF
TRBJ2-1	TRBV19	CASSIDRPGGNLNEQFF
TRBJ2-2	TRBV7-9	CASSPQGTGELFF
TRBJ1-3	TRBV6-1	CASSASRQGLDTIYF
TRBJ1-5	TRBV6-1	CASSEVWLGHPKPQHF
TRBJ1-2	TRBV25-1	CASGPDSLGYTF
TRBJ2-3	TRBV27	CASSRGLAGGTTDTQYF
TRBJ2-3	TRBV27	CASSSKTSSRTDTQYF
TRBJ1-3	TRBV7-9	CASSFGLTGGAGRGNTIYF
TRBJ2-7	TRBV7-2	CASSSPYSYEQYF
TRBJ1-1	TRBV30	CAWRGQGATEAFF
TRBJ2-1	TRBV5-1	CASSYETLGFGEQFF
TRBJ1-1	TRBV5-1	CASRRTDMNTEAFF
TRBJ2-7	TRBV11-3	CASSQSRGMRKYF
TRBJ2-1	TRBV7-3	CASSLTSYNNEQFF